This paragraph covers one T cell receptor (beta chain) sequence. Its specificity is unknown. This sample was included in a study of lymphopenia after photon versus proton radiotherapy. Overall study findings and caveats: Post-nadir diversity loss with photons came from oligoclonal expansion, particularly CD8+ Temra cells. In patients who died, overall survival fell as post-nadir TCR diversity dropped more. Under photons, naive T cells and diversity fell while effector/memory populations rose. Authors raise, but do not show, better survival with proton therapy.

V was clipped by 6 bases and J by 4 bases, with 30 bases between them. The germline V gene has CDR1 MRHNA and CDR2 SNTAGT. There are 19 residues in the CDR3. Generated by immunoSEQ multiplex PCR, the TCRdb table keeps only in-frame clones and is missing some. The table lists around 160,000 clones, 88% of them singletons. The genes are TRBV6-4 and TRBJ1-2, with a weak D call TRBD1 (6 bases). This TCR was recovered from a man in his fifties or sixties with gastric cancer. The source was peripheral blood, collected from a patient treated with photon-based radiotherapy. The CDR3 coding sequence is TGTGCCAGCAGAACCCCCTCACTGCTGGTTCGGGGGCGCGTCTATGGCTACACCTTC. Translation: CASRTPSLLVRGRVYGYTF.